One T cell receptor beta chain is described in this entry. The sample is drawn from a study of cytomegalovirus exposure and HLA in healthy donors. Trimming shortened V by 4 bases and J by 1 base, and 14 bases separated the two germline ends. CDR3 length equals 16 residues. The germline V gene encodes CDR1 SGHNT and CDR2 YYREEE (reference sequence). PCR used 60 Vbeta primers and 13 Jbeta primers. Authors' processing steps: A later analysis tallied approximately 80 million unique TCR beta chains, 10 million to 12 million of them shared. Profiled with immunoSEQ multiplex PCR; TCRdb holds only in-frame clones, not every one. V, J and clone size derive from that table, while D and trimming were established from the DNA sequence. The sample records more than 85,000 clones, roughly 85% being singletons.

This chain links TRBV5-4 with TRBJ2-2; D call uncertain. The sequencing sample was made of PBMCs. The TCR comes from a middle-aged man in good health and CMV-seronegative. The DNA for the CDR3 is TGTGCCAGCAGCCCAGACCACTACGAGAACACCGGGGAGCTGTTTTTT. It codes for CASSPDHYENTGELFF. Together with reference TRBV5-4 and TRBJ2-2, the CDR3 gives the full variable domain: ETGVTQSPTHLIKTRGQQVTLRCSSQSGHNTVSWYQQALGQGPQFIFQYYREEENGRGNFPPRFSGLQFPNYSSELNVNALELDDSALYLCASSPDHYENTGELFFGEGSRLTVL.